The 30 T cell receptor beta chains presented below share a single source sample, sequenced in a study of blood T cells in healthy people across ages. Sample-barcoded 5' priming and a J-beta primer mix drove a second PCR of roughly 7 to 11 cycles. TCRdb processed the 5' RACE reads anew with MiXCR; each CDR3 protein has one entry. The table includes about 780,000 distinct CDR3 sequences, about 59% detected once. Sequenced input: blood. Receptor source: a man aged 25 to 45 in good health.

The V gene is TRBV9, the J gene TRBJ2-1, with 7 positions matching TRBD2. Germline CDR1 and CDR2: SGDLS and YYNGEE. V trimming: 0 bases; J trimming: 5 bases; junction bases outside the gene matches: 8. The CDR3 spans 16 residues. In DNA form, the CDR3 reads TGTGCCAGCAGCGTAGGCGGGGGATTTGGCGACAATGAGCAGTTCTTC. It codes for CASSVGGGFGDNEQFF.

V gene TRBV6-2 or TRBV6-3 combines with J gene TRBJ2-5, with TRBD2 matching 9 bases. With V trimmed by 7 bases and J by 11 bases, 14 bases remained unmatched. Germline CDR1 reads MNHEY; CDR2 reads SVGEGT. The CDR3 is 14 residues long. CDR3 sequence reads: CASKGGGGGYEQYF. The CDR3 coding sequence is TGTGCCAGCAAGGGCGGGGGGGGAGGATATGAGCAGTACTTC.

This clonotype has just a few counts. The chain is built from TRBV9 and TRBJ2-2; 7 bases agree with TRBD2. The junction had 8 bases not matched to a gene; V was cut back by 1 base and J by 5 bases. Germline V CDR1 and CDR2: SGDLS, YYNGEE. CDR3 length: 16 residues. CDR3 sequence: CASSVLSGGITGELFF. In DNA, the CDR3 is TGTGCCAGCAGCGTACTTTCCGGGGGGATAACCGGGGAGCTGTTTTTT.

This CDR3 reads CASQRGGTGGYEQYF. CDR3 nucleotide sequence: TGTGCCAGTCAAAGAGGAGGGACAGGGGGCTACGAGCAGTACTTC. The chain carries TRBV6-5 and TRBJ2-4, with TRBD1 matching 11 bases. Judging by the DNA end, TRBJ2-7 fits better; the J call may be wrong. Germline-derived CDR1 and CDR2 are MNHEY and SVGAGI. There are 15 residues in the CDR3.

The chain carries TRBV6-2 or TRBV6-3 and TRBJ2-1; no definite D call. Judging by the DNA end, TRBJ2-7 fits better; the J call may be wrong. The CDR3 length is 12 residues. Germline lookup yields CDR1 MNHEY and CDR2 SVGEGT. The CDR3 sequence is CASSYLGLEQYF. DNA of the CDR3: TGTGCCAGCAGTTACCTAGGGCTGGAGCAGTACTTC.

The chain is built from TRBV27 and TRBJ2-2, with no clear D. The CDR3 totals 14 residues. V lost 3 bases and J lost 2, with 7 bases in between. CDR1 MNHEY and CDR2 SMNVEV come from the germline V gene (reference sequence). CDR3 sequence (DNA): TGTGCCAGCAGTTTCACAGTAAACACCGGGGAGCTGTTTTTT. Protein product: CASSFTVNTGELFF.

The rearrangement joins TRBV7-2 to TRBJ1-4, with unresolved D. The CDR3 has 15 amino acids. V gave up 7 bases and J gave up 5 bases, with 17 bases separating them. CDR1 and CDR2 from the germline V gene are SGHTA and FQGNSA. CDR3 coding DNA: TGTGCCAGCACCCAAACGAGCACCGGGAATGAAAAACTGTTTTTT. It translates to CASTQTSTGNEKLFF.

The chain links TRBV28 to TRBJ2-7; D unclear. The CDR3 length is 16 residues. In germline, CDR1 is MDHEN, CDR2 SYDVKM. Trimming removed 7 bases at V and 0 bases at J, with 19 bases between. As DNA, the CDR3 is TGTGCCAGCACTGACCCCGGGCAGGTCGCCTCCTACGAGCAGTACTTC. Amino acids: CASTDPGQVASYEQYF.

The rearrangement joins TRBV6-6 to TRBJ1-5; no definite D call. Trimming removed 2 bases from V and 5 bases from J, with 7 bases in between. The CDR3 loop spans 13 amino acids. Germline V gives CDR1 MNHNY, CDR2 SVGAGI (reference sequence). Here the CDR3 reads CASSYRPDQPQHF. DNA for the CDR3: TGTGCCAGCAGTTACCGGCCGGATCAGCCCCAGCATTTT.

The V gene is TRBV4-3, the J gene TRBJ2-5, with 7 bases fitting TRBD1. The J call is uncertain, as TRBJ2-7 better fits the DNA end. Germline-derived CDR1 and CDR2 are LGHNA and YSLEER. The CDR3 has 13 amino acids. CDR3 bases: TGCGCCAGCAGCCAGACAGGGATGCACGAGCAGTACTTC. Protein sequence: CASSQTGMHEQYF.

J is TRBJ2-7 and V is TRBV7-2, with unresolved D. Germline loops: CDR1 SGHTA, CDR2 FQGNSA. The CDR3 loop spans 12 amino acids. V lost 5 bases, J lost 6 bases, and 11 bases lay in between. The CDR3 spells CASSPLNGEQYF. The CDR3 coding sequence is TGTGCCAGCAGCCCTCTGAATGGCGAGCAGTACTTC.

This clonotype was counted only a few times. The V and J genes are TRBV29-1 and TRBJ2-7; TRBD2 aligns across 8 bases. This CDR3 is built from 15 residues. V lost 1 base to trimming and J lost 3 bases; unmatched junction nucleotides: 8. Germline assignment: CDR1 SQVTM and CDR2 ANQGSEA. The CDR3 DNA reads TGCAGCGTTGAAGGTGGCGGGGGGCTCAGCTACGAGCAGTACTTC. Translated: CSVEGGGGLSYEQYF.

The chain couples TRBV10-3 to TRBJ2-3; D uncertain. Germline loops: CDR1 ENHRY, CDR2 SYGVKD. The CDR3 is 11 residues long. V shed 8 bases and J shed 5 bases, with 8 bases lying between them. The chain's CDR3 is CAILNLDTQYF. The CDR3 DNA sequence: TGTGCCATCCTCAACTTAGATACGCAGTATTTT.

The chain has TRBV6-4 and TRBJ2-3, with 7 nucleotides matching TRBD1. J was trimmed by 3 bases and V by 7 bases; bases with no gene match: 7. The germline V gene encodes CDR1 MRHNA and CDR2 SNTAGT. This CDR3 is 14 amino acids long. CDR3 nucleotide sequence: TGTGCCAGCACCCGAGACAGGGAGACAGATACGCAGTATTTT. It codes for CASTRDRETDTQYF.

Only a few counts were recorded for this clonotype. The chain carries TRBV7-9 and TRBJ2-1; tentative D call: TRBD2 (6 bases). Germline values: CDR1 SEHNR, CDR2 FQNEAQ (reference sequence). The CDR3 extends over 16 amino acids. V was clipped by 5 bases and J by 6 bases, with 20 bases between them. CDR3 sequence: CASSPLLRELFNEQFF. The CDR3 region has the DNA TGTGCCAGCAGCCCCCTACTCCGGGAGCTATTCAATGAGCAGTTCTTC.

V and J are TRBV10-3 and TRBJ2-7; 8 nucleotides line up with TRBD2. CDR3 length equals 15 residues. The V and J ends lost 4 bases and 3 bases, in that order; junction bases with no gene match: 8. Germline V gives CDR1 ENHRY, CDR2 SYGVKD. The chain's CDR3 is CAISVLAAGGYEQYF. CDR3 DNA sequence: TGTGCCATCAGTGTTTTGGCCGCGGGGGGCTACGAGCAGTACTTC.

The V and J genes are TRBV13 and TRBJ2-1; the D is unclear. Trimming pared 5 bases from V and 8 bases from J, leaving 13 bases between. The CDR3 covers 13 residues. Looked up from germline, CDR1 is PRHDT and CDR2 is FYEKMQ (reference sequence). The CDR3 DNA is TGTGCCAGCAGCGGCAACCTAGGACATGAGCAGTTCTTC. Translating it yields CASSGNLGHEQFF.

The chain recombines TRBV7-9 with TRBJ1-2; D is unclear. Deletions cut 6 bases from V and 8 bases from J, with 16 bases between. Germline values: CDR1 SEHNR, CDR2 FQNEAQ (reference sequence). The CDR3 extends over 13 amino acids. Written as DNA, the CDR3 is TGTGCCAGCAGACCGGATGCTGATTTCGGCTACACCTTC. It translates to CASRPDADFGYTF. The whole variable domain, filled in from reference TRBV7-9 and TRBJ1-2, reads DTGVSQNPRHKITKRGQNVTFRCDPISEHNRLYWYRQTLGQGPEFLTYFQNEAQLEKSRLLSDRFSAERPKGSFSTLEIQRTEQGDSAMYLCASRPDADFGYTFGSGTRLTVV.

This rearrangement joins TRBV4-3 to TRBJ2-5; D not resolved. The CDR3 has 14 amino acids. Germline V gene sequence: CDR1 LGHNA, CDR2 YSLEER. The V and J ends lost 0 bases and 2 bases respectively, with 7 bases between them. DNA for the CDR3: TGCGCCAGCAGCCAAGATCACAGACAAGAGACCCAGTACTTC. This encodes CASSQDHRQETQYF.

This clonotype was found once. The V gene is TRBV4-3, the J gene TRBJ2-3; D may match TRBD1 or TRBD2 (5 bases each). The CDR3 length is 16 residues. The germline V and J ends were trimmed by 0 bases and 0 bases, with 10 bases remaining between them. The germline V gene encodes CDR1 LGHNA and CDR2 YSLEER. The chain's CDR3 is CASSQDNGASTDTQYF. The CDR3 bases are TGCGCCAGCAGCCAAGATAACGGGGCTAGCACAGATACGCAGTATTTT.

A note on this clonotype: The conserved final phenylalanine or tryptophan is absent from the CDR3, which likely points to a read error. This rearrangement joins TRBV4-2 to TRBJ2-5; D may correspond to TRBD1 or TRBD2 (5 bases each). There are 15 residues in the CDR3. Trimming removed 1 base from V and 4 bases from J, with 13 bases in between. Germline CDR1 and CDR2: LGHNA and YNFKEQ. The chain's CDR3 is CASSQGGRPGETQYL. The CDR3 nucleotides are TGTGCCAGCAGCCAAGGGGGACGCCCCGGAGAGACCCAGTACTTA.

The gene calls are TRBV28 and TRBJ2-7; D remains unclear. V lost 10 bases, J lost 7 bases, and 20 bases lay in between. This CDR3 spans 13 amino acids. Germline V gives CDR1 MDHEN, CDR2 SYDVKM. CDR3 sequence reads: CAISGSSMGEQYF. CDR3 nucleotides: TGTGCCATATCCGGCTCCTCCATGGGGGAGCAGTACTTC.

This clonotype was seen more than once but under ten times. The rearrangement joins TRBV7-9 to TRBJ1-2, with no clear D. V was cut by 7 bases and J by 7 bases, with 13 bases left in between. Germline V gives CDR1 SEHNR, CDR2 FQNEAQ (reference sequence). This CDR3 comprises 12 residues. The CDR3 nucleotides read TGTGCCAGCACCAAAGTAACTAGTGGCTACACCTTC. Its protein is CASTKVTSGYTF.

The chain has TRBV6-2 or TRBV6-3 and TRBJ2-1; perhaps TRBD2 as D (5 bases). Between the trimmed V and J ends, which lost 0 bases and 4 bases, there was a span of 25 bases. The CDR3 spans 20 residues. Germline assignment: CDR1 MNHEY and CDR2 SVGEGT. CDR3 residues: CASSYSKLWRQSGFYNEQFF. CDR3 sequence (DNA): TGTGCCAGCAGTTACTCGAAATTGTGGAGGCAGTCCGGCTTTTACAATGAGCAGTTCTTC.

This clonotype was observed at least ten times. The genes are TRBV4-3 and TRBJ1-5; D perhaps matches TRBD1 (5 bases). Germline assignment: CDR1 LGHNA and CDR2 YSLEER. Trimming pared 1 base from V and 7 bases from J, leaving 11 bases between. The CDR3 is 14 residues long. The CDR3 protein is CASSQGRRGQPQHF. The CDR3 DNA sequence: TGCGCCAGCAGCCAAGGTCGTAGGGGACAGCCCCAGCATTTT.

The rearrangement joins TRBV10-3 to TRBJ2-1; 7 bases align to TRBD2. The junction had 8 bases not matched to a gene; V was cut back by 8 bases and J by 7 bases. CDR3 size: 13 residues. Per germline, CDR1 ENHRY and CDR2 SYGVKD. The chain's CDR3 is CAIAAPGGNEQFF. The CDR3 nucleotides are TGTGCCATCGCCGCTCCGGGGGGAAATGAGCAGTTCTTC.

The rearrangement uses TRBV5-5 and TRBJ2-7, with 9 bases identical to TRBD2. This CDR3 has 15 amino acids. Per the germline V gene, CDR1 is SGHKS and CDR2 is YYEKEE (reference sequence). J lost 1 base, V lost 5 bases, and 7 bases had no gene match. CDR3 region: CASRGGLAKSYEQYF. The CDR3 coding sequence is TGTGCCAGCAGGGGAGGACTAGCGAAATCCTACGAGCAGTACTTC.

The chain employs TRBV7-2 and TRBJ2-5, with 7 bases lining up with TRBD1. The J call may not be correct, given that the DNA end is closer to TRBJ2-7. Germline CDR1 and CDR2: SGHTA and FQGNSA. CDR3 length: 12 amino acids. The CDR3 sequence is CASRPNRGEQYF. The CDR3 DNA follows: TGTGCCAGCAGGCCCAACAGGGGCGAGCAGTACTTC.

The table lists this clonotype with a few counts. This rearrangement joins TRBV25-1 to TRBJ1-2; TRBD1 agrees at 12 bases. This CDR3 has 15 residues. Germline lookup yields CDR1 MGHDK and CDR2 SYGVNS. J gave up 8 bases and V 4 bases, and 8 bases lay outside the gene matches. CDR3 sequence reads: CASSAPGQGARGYTF. CDR3 bases: TGTGCCAGCAGTGCTCCGGGACAGGGGGCGCGCGGCTACACCTTC.

This chain links TRBV9 with TRBJ2-7; D call uncertain. Looked up from germline, CDR1 is SGDLS and CDR2 is YYNGEE. The CDR3 totals 15 residues. V was trimmed by 2 bases and J by 1 base, leaving 13 bases between them. The CDR3 is CASSVGQTSSYEQYF. In DNA form, the CDR3 reads TGTGCCAGCAGCGTTGGGCAGACTTCTTCCTACGAGCAGTACTTC.